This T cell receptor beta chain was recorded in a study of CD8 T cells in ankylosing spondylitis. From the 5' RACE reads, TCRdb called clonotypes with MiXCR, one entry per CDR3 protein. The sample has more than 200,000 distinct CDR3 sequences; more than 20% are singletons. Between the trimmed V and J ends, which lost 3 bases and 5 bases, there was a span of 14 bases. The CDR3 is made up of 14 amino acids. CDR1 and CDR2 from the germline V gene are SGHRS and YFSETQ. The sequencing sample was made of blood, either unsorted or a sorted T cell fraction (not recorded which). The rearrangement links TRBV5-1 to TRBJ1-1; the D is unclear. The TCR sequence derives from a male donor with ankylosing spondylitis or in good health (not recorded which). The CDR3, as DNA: TGCGCCAGCAGCTATGATGGGAGCGGGACTGAAGCTTTCTTT. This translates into CASSYDGSGTEAFF.